This T cell receptor (beta chain) was obtained from a study of OX40 agonist ivuxolimab in advanced cancers. Exclusion of a patient followed from autoimmune disease history or systemic immunosuppression. Sampling times: baseline, cycle 4 day 1, cycle 7 day 1. This CDR3 is 15 amino acids long. V was clipped by 5 bases and J by 7 bases; unmatched bases: 8. Germline V lookup: CDR1 LNHDA, CDR2 SQIVND (reference sequence). The table came from immunoSEQ multiplex PCR; TCRdb's copy has only in-frame clones and leaves some out. The repertoire consists of some 70,000 clones, with roughly 89% occurring once and the leading ten covering roughly 8%. Study-level points and caveats: At 0.1 to 3.0 mg/kg and by week 6, clonal expansion occurred in CD4+ and CD8+ blood T cells.

To note about this clone: The antigen is not known.

The receptor comes from an adult with an advanced solid tumor such as melanoma, head and neck, liver or kidney cancer. Sequencing used CD4+ or CD8+ T cells sorted from blood, obtained in a trial of the OX40 agonist ivuxolimab. The chain combines TRBV19 with TRBJ1-2; 12 bases match TRBD1. This CDR3 is CASSVGTGGLGGYTF. For the CDR3, the DNA is TGTGCCAGTAGTGTCGGGACAGGGGGCCTTGGTGGCTACACCTTC.